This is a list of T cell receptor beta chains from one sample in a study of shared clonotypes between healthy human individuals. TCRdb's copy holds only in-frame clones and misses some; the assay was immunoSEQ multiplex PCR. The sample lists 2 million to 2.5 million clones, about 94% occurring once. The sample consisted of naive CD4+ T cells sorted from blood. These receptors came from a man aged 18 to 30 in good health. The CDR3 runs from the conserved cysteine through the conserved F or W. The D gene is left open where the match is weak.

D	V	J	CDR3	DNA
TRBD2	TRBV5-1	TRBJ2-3	CASSLPGLAGGWSTDTQYF	TGCGCCAGCAGCTTGCCGGGACTAGCGGGAGGATGGAGCACAGATACGCAGTATTTT
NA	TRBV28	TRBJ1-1	CASSLPQGRGTEAFF	TGTGCCAGCAGTTTACCTCAGGGGAGGGGCACTGAAGCTTTCTTT
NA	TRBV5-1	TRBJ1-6	CASSFDPQGAASPLHF	TGCGCCAGCAGCTTCGACCCACAGGGCGCCGCTTCACCCCTCCACTTT
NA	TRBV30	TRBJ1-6	CAWSVLTGAYNSPLHF	TGTGCCTGGAGTGTACTAACTGGGGCCTATAATTCACCCCTCCACTTT
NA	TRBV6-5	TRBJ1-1	CASSLRKNTEAFF	TGTGCCAGCAGCCTCCGGAAGAACACTGAAGCTTTCTTT
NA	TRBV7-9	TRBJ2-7	CASSAGTWDEQYF	TGTGCCAGCAGCGCAGGGACCTGGGACGAGCAGTACTTC
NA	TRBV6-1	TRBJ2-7	CASTGNRAGYEQYF	TGTGCCAGCACCGGCAACAGGGCAGGCTACGAGCAGTACTTC
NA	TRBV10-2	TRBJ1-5	CASSESGGDSNQPQHF	TGCGCCAGCAGTGAGTCAGGTGGGGACAGCAATCAGCCCCAGCATTTT
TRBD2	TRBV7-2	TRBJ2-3	CASSLAGGVGSDTQYF	TGTGCCAGCAGCTTAGCGGGAGGGGTAGGGTCAGATACGCAGTATTTT
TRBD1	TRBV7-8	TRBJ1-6	CASSFLQGTPLHF	TGTGCCAGCAGCTTCTTACAGGGGACACCCCTCCACTTT
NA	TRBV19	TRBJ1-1	CASSTGQERPNTEAFF	TGTGCCAGTAGTACGGGCCAGGAGAGACCGAACACTGAAGCTTTCTTT